This TCR beta chain was profiled in a study of T cell responses to AZD1222 COVID-19 vaccine. This CDR3 has 14 amino acids. V lost 4 bases, J lost 7 bases, and 17 bases lay in between. Germline assignment: CDR1 SGHNT and CDR2 YYREEE (reference sequence). The repertoire was sequenced with immunoSEQ multiplex PCR; TCRdb's copy has only in-frame clones and lacks some. There are tens of thousands of clones in the sample; 90% occur only once, and about two fifths lies in the top ten. This specimen was peripheral blood, taken 28 days after the second AZD1222 dose. The chain recombines TRBV5-4 with TRBJ1-2; D ambiguous. This TCR was recovered from an adult who received the AZD1222 COVID-19 vaccine. The CDR3 DNA sequence: TGTGCCAGCAGCGCCGACGGCTTTATAAGTGGCTACACCTTC. Encoded protein: CASSADGFISGYTF.